This T cell receptor beta chain was identified during a study of T cell responses to AZD1222 COVID-19 vaccine. The overall study: Pooling covered second doses at about 4 or about 12 weeks. General study results and limits: Unmutated variant regions are reportedly the target of nearly half of TCRs that are spike-specific.

The repertoire was sequenced with immunoSEQ multiplex PCR; TCRdb's copy has only in-frame clones and lacks some. The data contain about 130,000 clones, over 65% of them singletons. This clone was recorded only once. Antigen unknown. The CDR3 spans 16 residues. V lost 5 bases and J lost 0, with 13 bases in between. Germline assignment: CDR1 SEHNR and CDR2 FQNEAQ (reference sequence). The chain employs TRBV7-9 and TRBJ2-2, with D unclear. The source is an adult in good health. Sequences were derived from peripheral blood, sampled on day 0 of AZD1222 vaccination. Here the CDR3 reads CASSPQKGTNTGELFF. CDR3 bases: TGTGCCAGCAGCCCACAGAAGGGTACGAACACCGGGGAGCTGTTTTTT.